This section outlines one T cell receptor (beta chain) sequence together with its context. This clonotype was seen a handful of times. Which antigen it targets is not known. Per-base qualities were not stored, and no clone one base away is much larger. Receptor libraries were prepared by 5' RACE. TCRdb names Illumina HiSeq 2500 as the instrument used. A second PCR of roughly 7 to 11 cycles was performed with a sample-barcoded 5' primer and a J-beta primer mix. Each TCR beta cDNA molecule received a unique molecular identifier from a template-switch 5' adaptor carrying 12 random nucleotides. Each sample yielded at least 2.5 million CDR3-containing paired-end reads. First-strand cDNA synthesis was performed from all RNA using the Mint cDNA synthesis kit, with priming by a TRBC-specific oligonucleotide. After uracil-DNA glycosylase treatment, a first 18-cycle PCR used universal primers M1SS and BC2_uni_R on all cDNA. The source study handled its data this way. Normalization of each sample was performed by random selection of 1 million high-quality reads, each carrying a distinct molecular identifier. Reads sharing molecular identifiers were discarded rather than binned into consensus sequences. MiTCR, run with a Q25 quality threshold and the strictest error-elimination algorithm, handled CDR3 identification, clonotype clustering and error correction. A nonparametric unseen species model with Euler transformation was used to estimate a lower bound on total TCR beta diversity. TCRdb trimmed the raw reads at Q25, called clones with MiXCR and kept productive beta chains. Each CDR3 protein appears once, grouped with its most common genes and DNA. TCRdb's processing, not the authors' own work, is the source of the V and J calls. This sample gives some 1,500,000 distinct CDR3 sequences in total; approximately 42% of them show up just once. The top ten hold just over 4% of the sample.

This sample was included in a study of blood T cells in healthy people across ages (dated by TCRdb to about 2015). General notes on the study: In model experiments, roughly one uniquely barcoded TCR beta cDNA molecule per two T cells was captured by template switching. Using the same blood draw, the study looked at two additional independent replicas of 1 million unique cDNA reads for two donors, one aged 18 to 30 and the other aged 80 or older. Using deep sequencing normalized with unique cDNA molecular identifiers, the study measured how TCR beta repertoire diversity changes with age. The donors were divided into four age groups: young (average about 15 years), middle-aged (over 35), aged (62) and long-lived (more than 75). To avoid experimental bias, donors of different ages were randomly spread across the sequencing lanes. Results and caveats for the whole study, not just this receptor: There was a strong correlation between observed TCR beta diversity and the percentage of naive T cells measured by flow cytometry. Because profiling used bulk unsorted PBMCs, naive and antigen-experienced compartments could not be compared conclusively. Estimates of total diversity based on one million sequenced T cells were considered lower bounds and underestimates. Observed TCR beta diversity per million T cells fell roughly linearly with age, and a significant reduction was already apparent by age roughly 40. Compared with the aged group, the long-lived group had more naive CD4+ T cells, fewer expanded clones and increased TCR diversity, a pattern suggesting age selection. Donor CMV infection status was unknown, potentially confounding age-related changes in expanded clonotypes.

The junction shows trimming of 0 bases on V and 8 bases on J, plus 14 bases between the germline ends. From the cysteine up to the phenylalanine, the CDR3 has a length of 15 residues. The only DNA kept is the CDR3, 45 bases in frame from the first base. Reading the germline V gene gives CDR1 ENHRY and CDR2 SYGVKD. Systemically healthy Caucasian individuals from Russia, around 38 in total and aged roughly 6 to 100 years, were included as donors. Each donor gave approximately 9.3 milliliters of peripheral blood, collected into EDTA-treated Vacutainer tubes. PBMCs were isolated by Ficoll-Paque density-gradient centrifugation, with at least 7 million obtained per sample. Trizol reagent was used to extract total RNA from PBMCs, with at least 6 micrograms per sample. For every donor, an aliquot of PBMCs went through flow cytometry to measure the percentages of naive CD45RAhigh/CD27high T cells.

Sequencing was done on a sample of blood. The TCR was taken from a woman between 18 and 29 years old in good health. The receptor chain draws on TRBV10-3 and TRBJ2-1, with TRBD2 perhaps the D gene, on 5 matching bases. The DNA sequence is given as TGTGCCATCAGTGAGTCGGGCACTAGTCCCCATGAGCAGTTCTTC. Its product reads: CAISESGTSPHEQFF.